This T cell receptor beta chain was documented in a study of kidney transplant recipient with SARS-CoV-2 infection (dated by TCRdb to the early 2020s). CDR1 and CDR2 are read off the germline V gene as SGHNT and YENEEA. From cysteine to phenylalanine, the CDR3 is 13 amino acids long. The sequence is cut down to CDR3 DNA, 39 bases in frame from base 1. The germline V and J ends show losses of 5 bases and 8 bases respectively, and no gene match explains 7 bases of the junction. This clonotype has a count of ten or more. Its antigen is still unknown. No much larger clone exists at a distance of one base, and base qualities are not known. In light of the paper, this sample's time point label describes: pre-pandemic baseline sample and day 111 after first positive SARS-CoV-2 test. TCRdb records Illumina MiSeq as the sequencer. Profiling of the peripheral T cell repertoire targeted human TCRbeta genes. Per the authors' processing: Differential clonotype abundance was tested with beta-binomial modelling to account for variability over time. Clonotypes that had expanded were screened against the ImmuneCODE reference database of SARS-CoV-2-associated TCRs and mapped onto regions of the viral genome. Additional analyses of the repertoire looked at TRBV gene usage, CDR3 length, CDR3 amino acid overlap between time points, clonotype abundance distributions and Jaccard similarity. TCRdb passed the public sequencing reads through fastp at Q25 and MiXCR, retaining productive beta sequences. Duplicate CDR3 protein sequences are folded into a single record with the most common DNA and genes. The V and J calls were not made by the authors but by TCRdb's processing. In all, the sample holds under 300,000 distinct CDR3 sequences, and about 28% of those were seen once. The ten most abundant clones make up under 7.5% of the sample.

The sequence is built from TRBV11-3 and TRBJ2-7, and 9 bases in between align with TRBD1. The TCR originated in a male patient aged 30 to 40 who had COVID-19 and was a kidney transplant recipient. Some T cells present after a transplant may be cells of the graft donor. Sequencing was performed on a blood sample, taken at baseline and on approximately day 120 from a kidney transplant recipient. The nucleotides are TGTGCCAGCAGCACCGGGGACAGGGACAAGCAGTACTTC. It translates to CASSTGDRDKQYF.